This TCR beta chain derives from a study of T cell clones after liver transplantation. On the study more broadly: Post-transplant blood was tracked for graft-donor-reactive T cell clones identified in a pre-transplant mixed lymphocyte reaction. Standard immunosuppression, with no induction, continued until 12-24 months after transplant.

Here immunoSEQ multiplex PCR was the method, and the copy in TCRdb shows in-frame clones only, minus some. The sample carries more than 75,000 clones, nearly 85% recorded once. CDR3 length: 14 amino acids. V was cut by 2 bases and J by 3 bases, with 7 bases left in between. Germline V lookup: CDR1 MNHEY, CDR2 SMNVEV (reference sequence). The chain joins TRBV27 to TRBJ2-2; possible D gene TRBD2, 5 bases. The origin of this receptor is a human patient who received a liver transplant. These T cells may partly come from the graft donor. Sequencing was performed on CD4+ T cells from blood, taken 45 to 47 months after liver transplant. This chain's CDR3 is CASSLSGYTGELFF. In DNA form, the CDR3 reads TGTGCCAGCAGTTTAAGCGGATACACCGGGGAGCTGTTTTTT.